The 6 T cell receptor beta chains below come from one sample, sequenced in a study of glioma-infiltrating T cells (dated by TCRdb to 2016 to 2017). Reads for this sample came from an Illumina MiSeq. The iRepertoire nested amplicon-rescue multiplex PCR (arm-PCR) platform was used to amplify TCR alpha and beta CDR3 regions from RNA. The raw public reads went through TCRdb reprocessing: fastp at Q25, MiXCR clone calling, in-frame beta chains kept. Duplicate CDR3 protein sequences are folded into a single record with the most common DNA and genes. The sample data list 300,000 to 400,000 distinct CDR3 sequences, and 35% to 45% of these were observed just once. More than 10% of the sample is taken by the ten largest. The sequenced sample was glioma tissue, nonneoplastic brain tissue, or PBMCs (not recorded which). Receptor source: a human donor with low-grade glioma or glioblastoma, undergoing nonglioma brain surgery, or in good health (not recorded which).

The chain links TRBV14 to TRBJ2-7, with a possible D match to TRBD2 (5 bases). The V and J ends lost 6 bases and 3 bases respectively, with 21 bases between them. The CDR3 extends over 16 amino acids. Germline V gene data show CDR1 as SGHDN and CDR2 as FVKESK. The CDR3 reads CASSEGLDPPFYEQYF. The CDR3, as DNA: TGTGCCAGCAGTGAGGGATTGGACCCACCATTCTACGAGCAGTACTTC.

With regard to this clonotype: A junction end diverges from the germline sequence, so it may reflect a read error. V and J are TRBV20-1 and TRBJ2-2; D gene unclear. This CDR3 has 15 residues. CDR1 is DFQATT, CDR2 SNEGSKA, per germline (reference sequence). The CDR3 region has the DNA TGCAGTTCTAGAGCTTTCGGCTCCAACACCGGGGAGCTGTTTTTT. This translates into CSSRAFGSNTGELFF.

The chain recombines TRBV7-3 with TRBJ1-1; TRBD1 aligns across 7 bases. The CDR3 consists of 16 residues. V shed 5 bases and J 0 bases; nucleotides not matched to a gene: 9. Germline CDR1 is SGHTA and CDR2 is FQGTGA. Here the CDR3 DNA reads TGTGCCAGCAGCCCTCAGGGGGGGATCGTGAACACTGAAGCTTTCTTT. Translation gives CASSPQGGIVNTEAFF.

Note on this clonotype: A read error may explain this, as a much larger clone is one base away. CDR3 sequence (DNA): TGTGCCAGCAGCTTAGGGCTAGCGACCTACGAGCAGTTCTTC. Amino acids: CASSLGLATYEQFF. V gene TRBV7-6 combines with J gene TRBJ2-1, with D tentatively TRBD2 (6 bases). In germline, CDR1 is SGHVS, CDR2 FNYEAQ. CDR3 length equals 14 residues. Trimming shortened V by 1 base and J by 10 bases, and 14 bases separated the two germline ends.

As concerns this clonotype: A much larger clone differs from this one at a single base, so this may be a read error. The rearrangement links TRBV4-1 to TRBJ2-3; possibly TRBD1 for D (6 bases). This CDR3 has 15 residues. The germline V gene encodes CDR1 MGHRA and CDR2 YSYEKL. Trimming removed 5 bases from V and 2 bases from J, with 14 bases in between. The CDR3 DNA is TGCGCCAGCAGCTCCAGGACAGCAGCCACAGATACGCAGTATTTT. It yields the protein CASSSRTAATDTQYF.

This clonotype was seen repeatedly, ten times or more. J is TRBJ1-2 and V is TRBV28, with TRBD1 matching over 7 bases. This CDR3 contains 15 residues. The germline V gene encodes CDR1 MDHEN and CDR2 SYDVKM. The V and J ends lost 4 bases and 8 bases, in that order; junction bases with no gene match: 13. CDR3 bases: TGTGCCAGCAGTTCCCCCGGACAGGTTCAAGCGGGCTACACCTTC. It translates to CASSSPGQVQAGYTF.